The clone carrying this T cell receptor beta chain has only a few counts. Antigen unknown. The entry originates in a study of T-cell memory formation after mild COVID-19. Findings and caveats of the study: Clones contracting day 15 to 85 were balanced CD4/CD8; later expanders leaned CD4+.

TCRalpha and TCRbeta libraries used 5'RACE with constant-segment primers and UMIs. Each CDR3 protein is one row after TCRdb ran MiXCR on the 5' RACE reads. The repertoire holds roughly 300,000 distinct CDR3 sequences, with 7% to 10% as singletons. The CDR3 is 18 amino acids. Germline V lookup: CDR1 SGHRS, CDR2 YFSETQ. Trimming cost V 0 bases and J 0 bases; bases outside gene matches: 7. This chain uses TRBV5-1 with TRBJ2-1; the match to TRBD2 covers 9 bases. The specimen was PBMCs or a T cell subset sorted from them (not recorded which). The TCR comes from a man aged 18 to 30 who had mild COVID-19 (a few samples of this study predate the infection). Cell type and time point are not known. CDR3 in DNA: TGCGCCAGCAGCTTGGGGACCTCTAGCGGGGCCTCCTACAATGAGCAGTTCTTC. This sequence encodes CASSLGTSSGASYNEQFF.